Sequencing of this T cell receptor beta chain was carried out in a study of T cells in Graves' hyperthyroidism and ophthalmopathy. For this clonotype: The antigen remains unidentified.

Patients with uncontrolled infections, other autoimmune diseases, pregnancy or lactation were excluded. Using more than 8 ml of fresh peripheral blood, PBMCs were prepared. TCR beta CDR3 region amplification was performed from RNA transcripts. With the HTBI primer set, the TCR CDR3 went through a first round of RT-PCR. TCRdb reprocessed the multiplex PCR reads with MiXCR, giving one entry per CDR3 protein. Of around 600,000 distinct CDR3 sequences in the sample, about 14% are singletons; the top ten hold around 13%. Germline CDR1 SGHKS, CDR2 YYEKEE (reference sequence). This CDR3 has 18 residues. The V and J ends lost 4 bases and 1 base, in that order; junction bases with no gene match: 14. Findings and limits, study-wide: Most clonotypes that expanded in the thyroid above 0.001 also showed up in blood. Ophthalmopathy cases were set apart from stable hyperthyroidism by a 13 V-J model.

This TCR was recovered from a woman between 45 and 65 years old with Graves' ophthalmopathy. The rearrangement joins TRBV5-5 to TRBJ2-5; the match to TRBD2 covers 9 bases. Sequenced material: blood. CDR3: CASSPGRISGRTQETQYF. CDR3 coding DNA: TGTGCCAGCAGCCCAGGGAGAATAAGCGGGAGGACCCAAGAGACCCAGTACTTC.